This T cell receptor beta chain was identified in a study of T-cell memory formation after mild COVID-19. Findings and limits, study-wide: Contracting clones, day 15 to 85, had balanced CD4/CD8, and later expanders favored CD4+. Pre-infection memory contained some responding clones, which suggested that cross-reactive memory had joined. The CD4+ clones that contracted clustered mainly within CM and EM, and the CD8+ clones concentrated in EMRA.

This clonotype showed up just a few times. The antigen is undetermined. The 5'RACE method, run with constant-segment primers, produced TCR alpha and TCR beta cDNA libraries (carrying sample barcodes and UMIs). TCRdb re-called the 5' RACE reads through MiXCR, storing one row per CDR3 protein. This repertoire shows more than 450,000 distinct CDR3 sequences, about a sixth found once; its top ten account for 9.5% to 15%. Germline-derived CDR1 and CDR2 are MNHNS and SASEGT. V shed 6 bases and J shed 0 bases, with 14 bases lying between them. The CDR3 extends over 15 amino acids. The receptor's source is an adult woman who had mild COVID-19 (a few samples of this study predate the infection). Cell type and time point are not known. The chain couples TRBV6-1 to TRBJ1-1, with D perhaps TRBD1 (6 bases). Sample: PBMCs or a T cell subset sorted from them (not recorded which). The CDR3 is CASRPDRLMNTEAFF. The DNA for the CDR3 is TGTGCCAGCAGGCCGGACAGACTTATGAACACTGAAGCTTTCTTT.